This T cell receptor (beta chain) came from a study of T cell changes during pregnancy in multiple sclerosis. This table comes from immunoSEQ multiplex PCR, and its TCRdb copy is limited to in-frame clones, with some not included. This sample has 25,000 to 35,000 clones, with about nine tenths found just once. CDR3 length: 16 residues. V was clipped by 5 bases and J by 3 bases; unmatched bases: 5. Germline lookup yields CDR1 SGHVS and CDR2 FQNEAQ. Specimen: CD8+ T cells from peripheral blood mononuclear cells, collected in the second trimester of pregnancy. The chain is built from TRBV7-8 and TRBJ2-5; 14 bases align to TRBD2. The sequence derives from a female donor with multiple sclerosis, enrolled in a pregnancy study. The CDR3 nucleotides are TGTGCCAGCAGCCAACTGGGACTAGCGGGGGAAGAGACCCAGTACTTC. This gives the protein CASSQLGLAGEETQYF.